This T cell receptor beta chain came from a study of T cells in Graves' hyperthyroidism and ophthalmopathy. Per the germline V gene, CDR1 is SQVTM and CDR2 is ANQGSEA. The junction had 4 bases not matched to a gene; V was cut back by 7 bases and J by 6 bases. This CDR3 has 12 residues. Amplified TCR beta CDR3 regions came from RNA transcripts. First-round RT-PCR targeting the TCR CDR3 was performed with the HTBI primer set. TCRdb reanalysed the multiplex PCR reads using MiXCR and keeps one entry per CDR3 protein. Seen here are 650,000 to 800,000 distinct CDR3 sequences, 45% observed once, and the top ten hold 6.5% to 9%.

This receptor was obtained from an adult man with Graves' disease, either hyperthyroidism or ophthalmopathy (not recorded which). The chain uses TRBV29-1 and TRBJ2-5, with 11 positions matching TRBD1. Sequencing input: peripheral blood or thyroid tissue (not recorded which). The CDR3 DNA reads as TGCAGCGCGGGACAGGGGGGACAGACCCAGTACTTC. Protein: CSAGQGGQTQYF.